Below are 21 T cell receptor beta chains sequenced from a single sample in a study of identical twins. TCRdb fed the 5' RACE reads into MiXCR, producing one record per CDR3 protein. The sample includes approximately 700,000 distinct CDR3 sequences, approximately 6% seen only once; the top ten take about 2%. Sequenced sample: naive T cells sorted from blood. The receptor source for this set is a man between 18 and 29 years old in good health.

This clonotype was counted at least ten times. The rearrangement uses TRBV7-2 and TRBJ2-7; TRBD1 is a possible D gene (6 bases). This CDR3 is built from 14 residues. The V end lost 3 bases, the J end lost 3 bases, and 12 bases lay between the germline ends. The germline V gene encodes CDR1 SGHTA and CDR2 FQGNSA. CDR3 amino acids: CASSFRGSVYEQYF. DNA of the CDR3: TGTGCCAGCAGCTTTAGGGGGAGTGTCTACGAGCAGTACTTC. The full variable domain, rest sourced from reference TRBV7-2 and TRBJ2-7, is GAGVSQSPSNKVTEKGKDVELRCDPISGHTALYWYRQSLGQGLEFLIYFQGNSAPDKSGLPSDRFSAERTGGSVSTLTIQRTQQEDSAVYLCASSFRGSVYEQYFGPGTRLTVT.

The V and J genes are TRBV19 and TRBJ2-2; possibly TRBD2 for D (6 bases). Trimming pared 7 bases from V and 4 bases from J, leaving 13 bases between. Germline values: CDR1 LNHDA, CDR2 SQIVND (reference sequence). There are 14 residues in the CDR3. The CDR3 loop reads CASTVGLSTGELFF. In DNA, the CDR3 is TGTGCCAGTACAGTGGGACTTAGCACCGGGGAGCTGTTTTTT.

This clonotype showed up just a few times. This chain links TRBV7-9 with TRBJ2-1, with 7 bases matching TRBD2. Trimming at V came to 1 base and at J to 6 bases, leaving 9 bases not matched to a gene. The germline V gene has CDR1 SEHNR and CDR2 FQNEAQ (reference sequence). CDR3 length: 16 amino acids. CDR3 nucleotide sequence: TGTGCCAGCAGCTTAGAAGGCGGGAGCATTCGCAATGAGCAGTTCTTC. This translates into CASSLEGGSIRNEQFF.

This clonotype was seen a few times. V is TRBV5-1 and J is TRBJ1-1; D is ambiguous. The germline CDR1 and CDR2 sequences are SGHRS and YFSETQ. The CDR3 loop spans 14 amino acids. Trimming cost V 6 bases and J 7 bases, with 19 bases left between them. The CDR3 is CASNDPIDRGEAFF. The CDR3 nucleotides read TGCGCCAGCAATGACCCCATAGATCGGGGTGAAGCTTTCTTT.

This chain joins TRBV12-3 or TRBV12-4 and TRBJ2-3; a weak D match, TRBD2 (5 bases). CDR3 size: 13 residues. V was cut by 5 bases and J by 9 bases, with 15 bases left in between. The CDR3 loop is CASSQKRGGTQYF. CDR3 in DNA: TGTGCCAGCAGTCAGAAGCGCGGAGGAACGCAGTATTTT.

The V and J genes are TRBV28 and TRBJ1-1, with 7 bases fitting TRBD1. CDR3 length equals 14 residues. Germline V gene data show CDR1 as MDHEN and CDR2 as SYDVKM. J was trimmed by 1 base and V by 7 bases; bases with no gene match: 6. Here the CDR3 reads CASNGRDRNTEAFF. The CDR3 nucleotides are TGTGCCAGCAATGGCCGGGACAGGAACACTGAAGCTTTCTTT.

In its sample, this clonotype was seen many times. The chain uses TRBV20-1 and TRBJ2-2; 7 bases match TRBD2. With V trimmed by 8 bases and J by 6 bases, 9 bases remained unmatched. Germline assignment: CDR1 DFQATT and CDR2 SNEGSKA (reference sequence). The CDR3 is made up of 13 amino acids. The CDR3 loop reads CSPGGRGAGELFF. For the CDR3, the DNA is TGCAGTCCAGGCGGGAGAGGGGCCGGGGAGCTGTTTTTT.

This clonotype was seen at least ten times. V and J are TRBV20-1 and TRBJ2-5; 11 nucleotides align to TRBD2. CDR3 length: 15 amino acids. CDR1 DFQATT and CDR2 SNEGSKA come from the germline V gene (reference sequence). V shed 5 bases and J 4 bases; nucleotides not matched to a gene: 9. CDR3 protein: CSADSLAGVTETQYF. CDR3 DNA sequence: TGCAGTGCTGACTCACTAGCGGGAGTAACAGAGACCCAGTACTTC.

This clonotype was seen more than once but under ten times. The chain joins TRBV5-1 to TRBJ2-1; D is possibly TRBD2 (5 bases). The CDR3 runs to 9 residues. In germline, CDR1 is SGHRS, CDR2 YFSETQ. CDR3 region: CSGYHEQFF. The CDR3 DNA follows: TGCTCGGGGTACCATGAGCAGTTCTTC.

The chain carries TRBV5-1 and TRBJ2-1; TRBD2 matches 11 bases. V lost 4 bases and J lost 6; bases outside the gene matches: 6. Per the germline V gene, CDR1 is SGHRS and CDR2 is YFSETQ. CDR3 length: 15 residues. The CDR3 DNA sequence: TGCGCCAGCAGCGCCCCTAGCGGGAGGTCCAATGAGCAGTTCTTC. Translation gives CASSAPSGRSNEQFF.

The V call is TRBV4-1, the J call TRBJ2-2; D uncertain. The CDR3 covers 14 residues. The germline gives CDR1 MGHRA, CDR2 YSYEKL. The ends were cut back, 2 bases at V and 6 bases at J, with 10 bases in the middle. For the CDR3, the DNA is TGCGCCAGCAGCCAAAACCAAGCTTCCGGGGAGCTGTTTTTT. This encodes CASSQNQASGELFF.

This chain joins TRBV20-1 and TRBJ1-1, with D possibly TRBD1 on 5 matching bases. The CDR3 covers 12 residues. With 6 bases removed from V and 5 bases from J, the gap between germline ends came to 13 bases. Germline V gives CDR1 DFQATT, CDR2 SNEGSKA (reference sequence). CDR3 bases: TGCAGTGCCGTGGCGGGGGGAACTGAAGCTTTCTTT. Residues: CSAVAGGTEAFF.

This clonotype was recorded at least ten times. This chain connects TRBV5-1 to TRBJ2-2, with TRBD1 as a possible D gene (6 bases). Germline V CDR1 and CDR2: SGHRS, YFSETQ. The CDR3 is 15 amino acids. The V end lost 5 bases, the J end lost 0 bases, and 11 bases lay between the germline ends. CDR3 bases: TGCGCCAGCAGTCTTAGGGACACGAACACCGGGGAGCTGTTTTTT. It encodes CASSLRDTNTGELFF.

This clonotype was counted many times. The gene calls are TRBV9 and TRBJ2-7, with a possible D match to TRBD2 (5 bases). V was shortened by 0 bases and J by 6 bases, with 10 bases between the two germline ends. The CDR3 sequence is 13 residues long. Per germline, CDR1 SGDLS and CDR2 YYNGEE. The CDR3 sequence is CASSVGLAAEQYF. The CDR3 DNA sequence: TGTGCCAGCAGCGTAGGTCTAGCCGCCGAGCAGTACTTC. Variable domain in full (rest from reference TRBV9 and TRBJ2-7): DSGVTQTPKHLITATGQRVTLRCSPRSGDLSVYWYQQSLDQGLQFLIQYYNGEERAKGNILERFSAQQFPDLHSELNLSSLELGDSALYFCASSVGLAAEQYFGPGTRLTVT.

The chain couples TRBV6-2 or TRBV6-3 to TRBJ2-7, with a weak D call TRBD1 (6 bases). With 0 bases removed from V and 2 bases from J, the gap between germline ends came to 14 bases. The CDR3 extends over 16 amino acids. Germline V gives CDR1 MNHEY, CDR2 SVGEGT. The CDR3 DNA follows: TGTGCCAGCAGTTACTCGAATCAGGGACATCCCTACGAGCAGTACTTC. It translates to CASSYSNQGHPYEQYF.

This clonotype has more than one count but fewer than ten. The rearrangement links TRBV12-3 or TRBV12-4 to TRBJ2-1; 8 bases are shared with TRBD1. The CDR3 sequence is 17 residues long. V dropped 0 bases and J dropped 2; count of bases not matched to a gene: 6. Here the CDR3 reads CASSLALQGATYNEQFF. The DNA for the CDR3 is TGTGCCAGCAGTTTAGCGTTGCAGGGGGCTACCTACAATGAGCAGTTCTTC.

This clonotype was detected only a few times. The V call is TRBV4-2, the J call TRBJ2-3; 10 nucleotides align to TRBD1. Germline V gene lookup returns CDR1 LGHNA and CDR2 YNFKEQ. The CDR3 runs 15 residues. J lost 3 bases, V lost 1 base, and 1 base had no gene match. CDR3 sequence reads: CASSQAGQGTDTQYF. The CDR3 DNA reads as TGTGCCAGCAGCCAAGCGGGACAGGGGACAGATACGCAGTATTTT.

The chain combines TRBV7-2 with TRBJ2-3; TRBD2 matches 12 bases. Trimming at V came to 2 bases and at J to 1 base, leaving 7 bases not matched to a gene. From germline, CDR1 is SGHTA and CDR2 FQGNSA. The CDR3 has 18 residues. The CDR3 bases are TGTGCCAGCAGCTTATGGCTAGCGGGAGGGGGGGGCACAGATACGCAGTATTTT. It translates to CASSLWLAGGGGTDTQYF.

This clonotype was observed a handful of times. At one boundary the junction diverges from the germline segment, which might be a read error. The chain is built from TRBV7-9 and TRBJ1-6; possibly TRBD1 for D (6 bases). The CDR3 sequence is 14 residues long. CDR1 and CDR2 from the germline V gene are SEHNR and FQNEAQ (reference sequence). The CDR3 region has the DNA TGTGCCAGCAGCCCCAGGGACACTTTCTCCGCGGCTGACTTT. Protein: CASSPRDTFSAADF.

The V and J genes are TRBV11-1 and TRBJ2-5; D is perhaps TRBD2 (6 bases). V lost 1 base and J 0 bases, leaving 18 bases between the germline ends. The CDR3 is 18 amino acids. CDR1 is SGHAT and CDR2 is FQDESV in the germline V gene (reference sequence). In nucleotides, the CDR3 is TGTGCCAGCAGCTTAGGGGAAAACTATGGAGGGGACCAAGAGACCCAGTACTTC. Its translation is CASSLGENYGGDQETQYF.

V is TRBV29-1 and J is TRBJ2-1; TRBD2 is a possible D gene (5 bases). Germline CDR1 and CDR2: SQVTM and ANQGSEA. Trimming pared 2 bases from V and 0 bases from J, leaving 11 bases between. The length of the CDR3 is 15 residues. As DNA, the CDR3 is TGCAGCGTTGAACCTAGCTGGAGCTCCTACAATGAGCAGTTCTTC. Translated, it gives CSVEPSWSSYNEQFF.